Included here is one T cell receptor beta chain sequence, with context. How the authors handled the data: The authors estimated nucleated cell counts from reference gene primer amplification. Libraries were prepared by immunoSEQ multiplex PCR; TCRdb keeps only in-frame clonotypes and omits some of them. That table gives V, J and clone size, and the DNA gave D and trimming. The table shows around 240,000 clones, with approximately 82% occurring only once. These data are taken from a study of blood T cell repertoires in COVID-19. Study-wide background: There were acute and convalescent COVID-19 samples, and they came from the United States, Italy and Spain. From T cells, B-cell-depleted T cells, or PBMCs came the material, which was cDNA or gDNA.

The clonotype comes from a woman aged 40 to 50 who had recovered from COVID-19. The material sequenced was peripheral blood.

CDR3 protein: CASSYSFVDTQYF. CDR3 coding DNA: TGTGCCAGCAGTTACTCCTTTGTGGATACGCAGTATTTT. The chain joins TRBV6-2 or TRBV6-3 to TRBJ2-3; D unresolved. Germline V gene data show CDR1 as MNHEY and CDR2 as SVGEGT. V lost 0 bases, J lost 6 bases, and 7 bases lay in between. The length of the CDR3 is 13 residues.